The clone carrying this TCR beta chain was seen repeatedly, ten times or more. The data originate from a study of human T cells and chemical hapten exposure. TCRdb redid the calling of the RACE reads with MiXCR, one entry per CDR3 protein. The table shows over 100,000 distinct CDR3 sequences, with 9% to 9.5% occurring only once. The time point was: patch test 2, 6 weeks after DPC sensitization. Treatment in this sample: therapeutic diphenylcyclopropenone sensitization with weekly scalp DPC. Looked up from germline, CDR1 is MNHEY and CDR2 is SVGEGT. V was cut by 4 bases and J by 2 bases, with 18 bases left in between. The CDR3 spans 16 residues.

The sample here was whole blood, taken in connection with sensitization to the hapten diphenylcyclopropenone (DPC). The V and J genes are TRBV6-2 or TRBV6-3 and TRBJ2-7; TRBD1 might be the D (6 bases). This receptor was obtained from a woman in her forties with alopecia areata. Some clones in this sample may be carry-over from other donors' samples. The CDR3 spells CASSWPITGLPYEQYF. The CDR3 coding sequence is TGTGCCAGCAGTTGGCCCATAACAGGGCTACCCTACGAGCAGTACTTC.